Below, 14 T cell receptor beta chains from the same sample are listed, as sequenced in a study of Graves' ophthalmopathy and Graves' hyperthyroidism. Beta-chain TCR CDR3 regions were amplified from RNA transcripts. HTBI primers served in a first-round RT-PCR, which a second-round multiplex PCR followed. TCRdb independently ran MiXCR on the multiplex PCR reads; one entry per CDR3 protein. The data contain almost 400,000 distinct CDR3 sequences, approximately 20% of them singletons. The source material was peripheral blood. The receptors were gathered from a woman aged 18-35 years with Graves' ophthalmopathy.

This clonotype was seen at least ten times. The chain employs TRBV19 and TRBJ1-1; D is possibly TRBD1 (6 bases). Per the germline V gene, CDR1 is LNHDA and CDR2 is SQIVND (reference sequence). The CDR3 has 14 amino acids. V was shortened by 10 bases and J by 4 bases, with 19 bases between the two germline ends. This CDR3 is CATRGVKGGTEAFF. In nucleotides, the CDR3 is TGTGCCACCCGCGGCGTTAAGGGGGGCACTGAAGCTTTCTTT.

This clonotype appeared many times. The V call is TRBV28, the J call TRBJ2-5; a weak D match, TRBD1 (6 bases). Trimming cost V 4 bases and J 3 bases, with 18 bases left between them. This CDR3 has 16 residues. CDR1 MDHEN and CDR2 SYDVKM come from the germline V gene. This chain's CDR3 is CASSWYRVVVEETQYF. In nucleotides, the CDR3 is TGTGCCAGCAGTTGGTACAGGGTAGTAGTAGAAGAGACCCAGTACTTC. Combining the CDR3 with reference TRBV28 and TRBJ2-5 gives the whole variable domain DVKVTQSSRYLVKRTGEKVFLECVQDMDHENMFWYRQDPGLGLRLIYFSYDVKMKEKGDIPEGYSVSREKKERFSLILESASTNQTSMYLCASSWYRVVVEETQYFGPGTRLLVL.

The CDR3 sequence: CSARGSFYEQYF. For the CDR3, the DNA is TGCAGTGCTAGGGGCTCATTCTACGAGCAGTACTTC. The chain joins TRBV20-1 to TRBJ2-7; D is ambiguous. Trimming removed 3 bases from V and 3 bases from J, with 9 bases in between. Per the germline V gene, CDR1 is DFQATT and CDR2 is SNEGSKA (reference sequence). The CDR3 is made up of 12 amino acids.

This clonotype has at least ten counts. This chain joins TRBV20-1 and TRBJ2-7; 10 positions agree with TRBD2. The germline CDR1 and CDR2 sequences are DFQATT and SNEGSKA (reference sequence). V lost 6 bases, J lost 7 bases, and 15 bases stayed unmatched. The CDR3 loop spans 15 amino acids. CDR3 loop: CSATSTLAGAKEQYF. CDR3 nucleotide sequence: TGCAGTGCCACCTCTACCCTAGCGGGGGCGAAAGAGCAGTACTTC.

V is TRBV9 and J is TRBJ1-6; no reliable D call. The CDR3 totals 14 residues. Trimming removed 1 base at V and 7 bases at J, with 9 bases between. Germline-derived CDR1 and CDR2 are SGDLS and YYNGEE. This CDR3 is CASSVFDRNSPLHF. For the CDR3, the DNA is TGTGCCAGCAGCGTATTTGATCGGAATTCACCCCTCCACTTT.

In its sample, this clonotype was seen many times. CDR3 sequence (DNA): TGCAGCGCTGTTGAGGGGGACTATGGCTACACCTTC. It encodes CSAVEGDYGYTF. The V gene is TRBV29-1, the J gene TRBJ1-2; tentative D call: TRBD1 (6 bases). The length of the CDR3 is 12 residues. The ends were cut back, 7 bases at V and 3 bases at J, with 12 bases in the middle. CDR1 and CDR2 (germline): SQVTM, ANQGSEA.

This clonotype was counted ten times or more. The chain is built from TRBV11-2 and TRBJ2-7; D is perhaps TRBD1 or TRBD2 (5 bases each). V was pared by 3 bases and J by 1 base, with 10 bases between. Germline CDR1 is SGHAT and CDR2 is FQNNGV. This CDR3 has 14 residues. CDR3 coding DNA: TGTGCCAGCAGCTTCGGGACGGATTCCTACGAGCAGTACTTC. Translation: CASSFGTDSYEQYF.

This clonotype was counted ten times or more. The CDR3 reads CASSWAPRSSGNTIYF. CDR3 in DNA: TGTGCCAGCAGTTGGGCCCCTAGGAGCTCTGGAAACACCATATATTTT. The chain couples TRBV28 to TRBJ1-3; D remains unclear. The CDR3 length is 16 residues. Trimming removed 4 bases at V and 0 bases at J, with 13 bases between. Germline V gives CDR1 MDHEN, CDR2 SYDVKM.

This clonotype was recorded many times. V gene TRBV28 combines with J gene TRBJ2-1, with 13 bases that match TRBD2. This CDR3 is built from 16 residues. V lost 5 bases and J lost 4; bases outside the gene matches: 5. Germline-derived CDR1 and CDR2 are MDHEN and SYDVKM. The CDR3 protein is CASSALLAGGYNEQFF. The DNA for the CDR3 is TGTGCCAGCAGTGCGCTACTAGCGGGGGGGTACAATGAGCAGTTCTTC.

The sample holds many counts of this clonotype. The rearrangement uses TRBV18 and TRBJ2-3; perhaps D is TRBD1 or TRBD2 (5 bases each). Germline lookup yields CDR1 KGHSH and CDR2 LQKENI. The CDR3 contains 14 residues. V lost 5 bases and J 2 bases, leaving 11 bases between the germline ends. The CDR3 DNA sequence: TGTGCCAGCTCATCGGGACCTAACACAGATACGCAGTATTTT. This translates into CASSSGPNTDTQYF.

This clonotype was counted ten times or more. The chain joins TRBV7-6 to TRBJ1-2, with 10 bases aligning to TRBD1. The germline CDR1 and CDR2 sequences are SGHVS and FNYEAQ. This CDR3 is 15 amino acids long. V was pared by 0 bases and J by 5 bases, with 3 bases of the junction left unmatched. The CDR3 DNA is TGTGCCAGCAGCTTAGCGACAGGGGGCGGGTATGGCTACACCTTC. Translating gives CASSLATGGGYGYTF.

This clonotype was picked up many times. The chain recombines TRBV11-2 with TRBJ2-7; TRBD1 matches 9 bases. In germline, CDR1 is SGHAT, CDR2 FQNNGV. This CDR3 is 15 amino acids long. The V and J ends lost 3 bases and 0 bases, in that order; junction bases with no gene match: 3. CDR3 bases: TGTGCCAGCAGCTTCGGGACAGGGAGCTCCTACGAGCAGTACTTC. Amino acid sequence: CASSFGTGSSYEQYF.

At least ten counts were recorded for this clonotype. The chain recombines TRBV29-1 with TRBJ2-5, with 7 positions matching TRBD1. Germline CDR1 reads SQVTM; CDR2 reads ANQGSEA. J lost 3 bases, V lost 7 bases, and 5 bases had no gene match. The CDR3 totals 12 residues. CDR3 DNA sequence: TGCAGCGCCCACAGGGGAGAAGAGACCCAGTACTTC. This translates into CSAHRGEETQYF. Drawing the rest from reference TRBV29-1 and TRBJ2-5, the complete variable domain is SAVISQKPSRDICQRGTSLTIQCQVDSQVTMMFWYRQQPGQSLTLIATANQGSEATYESGFVIDKFPISRPNLTFSTLTVSNMSPEDSSIYLCSAHRGEETQYFGPGTRLLVL.

This chain joins TRBV6-1 and TRBJ2-5; no definite D call. Germline lookup yields CDR1 MNHNS and CDR2 SASEGT. Trimming took 3 bases from V and 5 from J, leaving 7 bases between them. This CDR3 contains 12 residues. The CDR3 sequence: CASSDGHETQYF. The CDR3 DNA sequence: TGTGCCAGCAGTGACGGTCATGAGACCCAGTACTTC.